The 25 T cell receptor beta chains given below trace back to one sample, sequenced in a study of cytomegalovirus exposure and HLA in healthy donors. 13 Jbeta primers and 60 Vbeta primers were used for the PCR. Using immunoSEQ multiplex PCR, the repertoire was profiled, and TCRdb retains in-frame clones only, with some absent. Here the sample spans approximately 190,000 clones, 75% to 85% being singletons. Sequencing was performed on PBMCs. Source of these receptors: a woman in her forties or fifties in good health and CMV-seropositive.

This rearrangement joins TRBV7-7 to TRBJ2-5; 9 nucleotides line up with TRBD2. V trimming: 5 bases; J trimming: 4 bases; junction bases outside the gene matches: 5. Germline V gene data show CDR1 as SSHAT and CDR2 as FNYEAQ (reference sequence). The CDR3 is 14 residues long. The CDR3 DNA is TGTGCCAGCAGCCCCACGACTAGCGGAGAGACCCAGTACTTC. Translating gives CASSPTTSGETQYF.

CDR3 region: CSVDMGRNTEAFF. The CDR3, as DNA: TGCAGCGTTGATATGGGCAGAAACACTGAAGCTTTCTTT. This sequence joins TRBV29-1 and TRBJ1-1; unclear D gene. V was shortened by 3 bases and J by 2 bases, with 10 bases between the two germline ends. The CDR3 extends over 13 amino acids. Germline values: CDR1 SQVTM, CDR2 ANQGSEA. Full variable domain (remainder filled in from reference TRBV29-1 and TRBJ1-1): SAVISQKPSRDICQRGTSLTIQCQVDSQVTMMFWYRQQPGQSLTLIATANQGSEATYESGFVIDKFPISRPNLTFSTLTVSNMSPEDSSIYLCSVDMGRNTEAFFGQGTRLTVV.

This sequence joins TRBV30 and TRBJ2-7; D possibly corresponds to TRBD2 (6 bases). Germline V gives CDR1 GTSNPN, CDR2 SVGIG (reference sequence). This CDR3 has 12 residues. Trimming removed 3 bases from V and 6 bases from J, with 12 bases in between. CDR3 coding DNA: TGTGCCTGGAGCGGAGGGACCGGCGAGCAGTACTTC. This sequence encodes CAWSGGTGEQYF.

This chain joins TRBV7-9 and TRBJ1-1; D uncertain. CDR1 SEHNR and CDR2 FQNEAQ come from the germline V gene (reference sequence). CDR3 length: 13 residues. Trimming removed 0 bases from V and 4 bases from J, with 6 bases in between. The CDR3 protein is CASSLAEFTEAFF. The CDR3 DNA is TGTGCCAGCAGCTTAGCGGAGTTCACTGAAGCTTTCTTT.

Regarding this clone: Germline is not matched at one junction end, which may reflect a read error. The rearrangement links TRBV7-9 to TRBJ1-4; D may be TRBD1 (6 bases). This CDR3 is built from 13 residues. CDR1 is SEHNR, CDR2 FQNEAQ, per germline (reference sequence). The CDR3 bases are TGTTCCAGCAGCTTAGACAGGACTAAAAAACTGTTTTTT. Its translation: CSSSLDRTKKLFF.

This clone was found once. V is TRBV7-6 and J is TRBJ2-5; possibly TRBD2 for D (8 bases). Trimming removed 3 bases from V and 0 bases from J, with 14 bases in between. Per the germline V gene, CDR1 is SGHVS and CDR2 is FNYEAQ. The CDR3 runs to 16 residues. CDR3 protein: CASSLSGRGHQETQYF. DNA of the CDR3: TGTGCCAGCAGCTTGTCCGGGAGGGGGCACCAAGAGACCCAGTACTTC.

The rearrangement joins TRBV9 to TRBJ2-3, with D hard to call. V shed 4 bases and J shed 2 bases, with 8 bases lying between them. CDR3 length equals 13 residues. The germline V gene has CDR1 SGDLS and CDR2 YYNGEE. CDR3 DNA sequence: TGTGCCAGCAGCCATGGCTTCACAGATACGCAGTATTTT. Amino acid sequence: CASSHGFTDTQYF.

V is TRBV19 and J is TRBJ1-6, with D unclear. This CDR3 contains 15 residues. V was pared by 5 bases and J by 0 bases, with 8 bases between. Germline V gives CDR1 LNHDA, CDR2 SQIVND (reference sequence). The CDR3 protein is CASSVPGSYNSPLHF. CDR3 bases: TGTGCCAGTAGTGTGCCCGGCTCCTATAATTCACCCCTCCACTTT.

V gene TRBV5-1 combines with J gene TRBJ2-1; 8 bases agree with TRBD2. Germline loops: CDR1 SGHRS, CDR2 YFSETQ. CDR3 length: 15 amino acids. J was trimmed by 3 bases and V by 4 bases; bases with no gene match: 6. DNA for the CDR3: TGCGCCAGCAGCCAAACGGGGGGGGTCTACAATGAGCAGTTCTTC. This sequence encodes CASSQTGGVYNEQFF.

The CDR3 DNA reads as TGCGCCAGCAGCCAAGGCCGTCAGGCCGGAGATACGCAGTATTTT. It codes for CASSQGRQAGDTQYF. V gene TRBV4-1 combines with J gene TRBJ2-3; D gene ambiguous. CDR1 and CDR2 from the germline V gene are MGHRA and YSYEKL. The V gene lost 1 base and the J gene lost 5 bases, with 13 bases spanning the gap. This CDR3 region has 15 residues.

This chain uses TRBV6-5 with TRBJ2-5, with 10 positions matching TRBD2. The CDR3 contains 15 residues. V dropped 7 bases and J dropped 5; count of bases not matched to a gene: 10. Germline CDR1 is MNHEY and CDR2 is SVGAGI. DNA of the CDR3: TGTGCCAGCACCCCCGGGACTAGCGTTGGTGAGACCCAGTACTTC. Translated, it gives CASTPGTSVGETQYF.

This clone was detected a few times. Sequence at one end of the junction differs from germline and may be a read error. This sequence joins TRBV4-3 and TRBJ1-1; D gene ambiguous. The germline V gene encodes CDR1 LGHNA and CDR2 YSLEER. This CDR3 is built from 13 residues. The CDR3 here is CASSQGQYTEAFF. The DNA of the CDR3 is TGCGCCAGCAGCCAAGGCCAGTACACCGAAGCTTTCTTT.

The chain couples TRBV2 to TRBJ2-1, with D perhaps matching TRBD1 (6 bases). Germline V gene lookup returns CDR1 SNHLY and CDR2 FYNNEI. This CDR3 is 15 amino acids long. Trimming took 7 bases from V and 5 from J, leaving 18 bases between them. CDR3 loop: CASTPASGVHNEQFF. The CDR3 region has the DNA TGTGCCAGCACCCCGGCGTCAGGGGTGCACAATGAGCAGTTCTTC.

The chain combines TRBV5-1 with TRBJ2-7; 16 bases are shared with TRBD2. In germline, CDR1 is SGHRS, CDR2 YFSETQ. The CDR3 is 15 amino acids. V shed 3 bases and J 7 bases; nucleotides not matched to a gene: 4. The CDR3 coding sequence is TGCGCCAGCAGCTCCGGGACTAGCGGGAGGGATGAGCAGTACTTC. It specifies CASSSGTSGRDEQYF. The entire variable domain, with the rest obtained from reference TRBV5-1 and TRBJ2-7, is as follows: KAGVTQTPRYLIKTRGQQVTLSCSPISGHRSVSWYQQTPGQGLQFLFEYFSETQRNKGNFPGRFSGRQFSNSRSEMNVSTLELGDSALYLCASSSGTSGRDEQYFGPGTRLTVT.

The chain carries TRBV6-1 and TRBJ2-3; 7 nucleotides agree with TRBD2. J lost 2 bases, V lost 1 base, and 6 bases had no gene match. Germline lookup yields CDR1 MNHNS and CDR2 SASEGT. The CDR3 is 16 amino acids. The chain's CDR3 is CASSEDGGGYTDTQYF. The CDR3 region has the DNA TGTGCCAGCAGTGAAGATGGGGGGGGGTACACAGATACGCAGTATTTT.

The V gene is TRBV7-9, the J gene TRBJ1-1; D possibly corresponds to TRBD1 (6 bases). Germline CDR1 reads SEHNR; CDR2 reads FQNEAQ (reference sequence). The length of the CDR3 is 16 residues. Between the trimmed V and J ends, which lost 3 bases and 5 bases, there was a span of 19 bases. The CDR3 nucleotides read TGTGCCAGCAGCTTGGTCGGGGCCTTGGGGACAACTGAAGCTTTCTTT. As protein: CASSLVGALGTTEAFF. Variable domain in full (rest from reference TRBV7-9 and TRBJ1-1): DTGVSQNPRHKITKRGQNVTFRCDPISEHNRLYWYRQTLGQGPEFLTYFQNEAQLEKSRLLSDRFSAERPKGSFSTLEIQRTEQGDSAMYLCASSLVGALGTTEAFFGQGTRLTVV.

A word on this clone: At one end, the junction sequence differs from germline, possibly due to a read error. The chain combines TRBV7-9 with TRBJ2-7, with 7 bases identical to TRBD1. Germline lookup yields CDR1 SEHNR and CDR2 FQNEAQ (reference sequence). The CDR3 runs to 15 residues. In nucleotides, the CDR3 is TGTTCCAGCAGCGAAACCGACAGGGTCCCCTACGAGCAGTACTTC. It specifies CSSSETDRVPYEQYF.

This clone has only one observation. The genes are TRBV30 and TRBJ1-5, with 9 bases aligning to TRBD1. V lost 4 bases and J lost 6; bases outside the gene matches: 7. Germline V gene data show CDR1 as GTSNPN and CDR2 as SVGIG (reference sequence). This CDR3 has 14 amino acids. In DNA, the CDR3 is TGTGCCTGGACGGGGACAGGGATAGCTCAGCCCCAGCATTTT. It codes for CAWTGTGIAQPQHF. The complete variable domain, with remaining parts taken from reference TRBV30 and TRBJ1-5, reads SQTIHQWPATLVQPVGSPLSLECTVEGTSNPNLYWYRQAAGRGLQLLFYSVGIGQISSEVPQNLSASRPQDRQFILSSKKLLLSDSGFYLCAWTGTGIAQPQHFGDGTRLSIL.

CDR3 sequence reads: CSVEDLRLRTESGAFF. CDR3 DNA sequence: TGCAGCGTTGAAGACCTGCGATTGCGGACAGAGAGCGGAGCTTTCTTT. This chain connects TRBV29-1 to TRBJ1-1, with D possibly being TRBD1 (6 bases). Trimming pared 0 bases from V and 10 bases from J, leaving 24 bases between. The CDR3 is 16 residues long. CDR1 SQVTM and CDR2 ANQGSEA come from the germline V gene.

The genes are TRBV19 and TRBJ2-7, with 7 bases lining up with TRBD2. The CDR3 covers 14 residues. Germline trimming cut 0 bases from V and 4 bases from J; bases unmatched to any gene: 3. Germline V gene data show CDR1 as LNHDA and CDR2 as SQIVND (reference sequence). The CDR3 DNA reads as TGTGCCAGTAGTATAGACGGGGGACTATACGAGCAGTACTTC. It translates to CASSIDGGLYEQYF.

Turning to this clone: The identical CDR3 is also encoded by other nucleotide sequences in the sample. As DNA, the CDR3 is TGTGCCAGTAGCGTCTCTGGGGCCAACGTCCTGACTTTC. This sequence encodes CASSVSGANVLTF. This chain uses TRBV19 with TRBJ2-6; D unresolved. Germline values: CDR1 LNHDA, CDR2 SQIVND (reference sequence). The CDR3 runs 13 residues. Trimming left V 6 bases short and J 0 bases short, with 3 bases between.

The chain is built from TRBV5-6 and TRBJ2-1; 7 bases are a match to TRBD2. The CDR3 spans 14 residues. With 5 bases clipped from V and 7 bases from J, the junction kept 9 bases outside the gene matches. Germline loops: CDR1 SGHDT, CDR2 YYEEEE. The CDR3 spells CASRLAGLPNEQFF. CDR3 sequence (DNA): TGTGCCAGCAGGTTAGCGGGCCTCCCTAATGAGCAGTTCTTC. Complete variable domain (other parts from reference TRBV5-6 and TRBJ2-1): DAGVTQSPTHLIKTRGQQVTLRCSPKSGHDTVSWYQQALGQGPQFIFQYYEEEERQRGNFPDRFSGHQFPNYSSELNVNALLLGDSALYLCASRLAGLPNEQFFGPGTRLTVL.

V is TRBV19 and J is TRBJ2-6, with D possibly TRBD2 on 7 matching bases. Per germline, CDR1 LNHDA and CDR2 SQIVND (reference sequence). Trimming stripped 7 bases from V and 0 bases from J, with 25 bases between. This CDR3 spans 20 amino acids. The CDR3 sequence: CASTPGRGRGGRSGANVLTF. The CDR3 DNA reads TGTGCCAGTACCCCAGGGAGGGGCAGGGGCGGGCGCTCTGGGGCCAACGTCCTGACTTTC. The full variable domain, its missing parts supplied by reference TRBV19 and TRBJ2-6, is DGGITQSPKYLFRKEGQNVTLSCEQNLNHDAMYWYRQDPGQGLRLIYYSQIVNDFQKGDIAEGYSVSREKKESFPLTVTSAQKNPTAFYLCASTPGRGRGGRSGANVLTFGAGSRLTVL.

This clone has a handful of counts. The chain carries TRBV25-1 and TRBJ2-3, with D tentatively TRBD2 (6 bases). Looked up from germline, CDR1 is MGHDK and CDR2 is SYGVNS. V was pared by 8 bases and J by 3 bases, with 15 bases between. The CDR3 has 14 residues. This chain's CDR3 is CASGGSLGTDTQYF. Written as DNA, the CDR3 is TGTGCCAGCGGGGGGTCTCTAGGGACAGATACGCAGTATTTT.

This rearrangement joins TRBV5-4 to TRBJ2-6; D is undetermined. The CDR3 has 15 residues. The V gene's germline CDR1 is SGHNT and CDR2 YYREEE (reference sequence). With 0 bases removed from V and 0 bases from J, the gap between germline ends came to 4 bases. CDR3 sequence reads: CASSLVYSGANVLTF. The CDR3 nucleotides read TGTGCCAGCAGCTTGGTCTACTCTGGGGCCAACGTCCTGACTTTC. The whole variable domain, filled in from reference TRBV5-4 and TRBJ2-6, reads ETGVTQSPTHLIKTRGQQVTLRCSSQSGHNTVSWYQQALGQGPQFIFQYYREEENGRGNFPPRFSGLQFPNYSSELNVNALELDDSALYLCASSLVYSGANVLTFGAGSRLTVL.